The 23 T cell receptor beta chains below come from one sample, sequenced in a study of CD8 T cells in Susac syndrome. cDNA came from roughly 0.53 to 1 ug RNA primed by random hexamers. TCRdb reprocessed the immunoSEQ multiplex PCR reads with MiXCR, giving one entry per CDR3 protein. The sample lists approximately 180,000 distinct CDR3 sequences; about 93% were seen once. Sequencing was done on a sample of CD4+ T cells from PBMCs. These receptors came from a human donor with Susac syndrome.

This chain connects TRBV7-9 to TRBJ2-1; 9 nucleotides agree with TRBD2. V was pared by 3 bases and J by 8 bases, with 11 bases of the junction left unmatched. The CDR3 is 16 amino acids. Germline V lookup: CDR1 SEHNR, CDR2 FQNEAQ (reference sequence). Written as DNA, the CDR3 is TGTGCCAGCAGCTTGTTACCAACTAGCGGGTTCGATGAGCAGTTCTTC. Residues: CASSLLPTSGFDEQFF.

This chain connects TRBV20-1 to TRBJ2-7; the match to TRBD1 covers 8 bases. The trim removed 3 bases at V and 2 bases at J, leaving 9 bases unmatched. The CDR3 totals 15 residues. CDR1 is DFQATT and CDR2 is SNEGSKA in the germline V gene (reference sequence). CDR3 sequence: CSARGPGQDTYEQYF. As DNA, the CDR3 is TGCAGTGCTAGGGGCCCGGGACAGGATACCTACGAGCAGTACTTC.

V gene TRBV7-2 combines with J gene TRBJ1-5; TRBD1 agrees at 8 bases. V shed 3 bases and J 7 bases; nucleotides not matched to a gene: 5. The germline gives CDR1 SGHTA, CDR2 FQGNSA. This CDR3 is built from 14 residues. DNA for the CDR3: TGTGCCAGCAGCTTGGACAGGGTGGGACAGCCCCAGCATTTT. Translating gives CASSLDRVGQPQHF.

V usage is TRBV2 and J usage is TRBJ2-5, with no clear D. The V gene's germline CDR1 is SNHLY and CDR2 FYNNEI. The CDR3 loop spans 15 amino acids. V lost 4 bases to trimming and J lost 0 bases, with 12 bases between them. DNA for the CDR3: TGTGCCAGCAGTGGGGGAAAAACGTACCAAGAGACCCAGTACTTC. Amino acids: CASSGGKTYQETQYF.

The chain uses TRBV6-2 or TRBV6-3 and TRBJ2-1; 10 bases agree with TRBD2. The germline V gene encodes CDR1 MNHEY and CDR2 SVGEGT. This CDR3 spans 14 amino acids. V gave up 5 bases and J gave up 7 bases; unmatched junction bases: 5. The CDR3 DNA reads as TGTGCCAGCAGTGATAGCGGGGGGCTGAATGAGCAGTTCTTC. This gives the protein CASSDSGGLNEQFF.

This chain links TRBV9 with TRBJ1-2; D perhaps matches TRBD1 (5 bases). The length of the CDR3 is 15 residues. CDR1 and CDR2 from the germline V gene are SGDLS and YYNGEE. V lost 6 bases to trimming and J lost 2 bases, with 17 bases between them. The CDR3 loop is CASTLSGTVNYGYTF. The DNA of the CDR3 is TGTGCCAGCACACTCTCCGGGACGGTCAACTATGGCTACACCTTC.

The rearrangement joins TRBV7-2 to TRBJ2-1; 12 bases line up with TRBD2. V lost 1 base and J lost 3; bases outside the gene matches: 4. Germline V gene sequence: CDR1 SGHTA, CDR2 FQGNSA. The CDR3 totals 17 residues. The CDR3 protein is CASSLVPSGRGYNEQFF. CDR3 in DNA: TGTGCCAGCAGCTTAGTTCCTAGCGGGAGGGGCTACAATGAGCAGTTCTTC.

CDR3 protein: CASKFSSLLYNEQFF. DNA of the CDR3: TGTGCCAGCAAATTCTCGAGTCTCCTCTACAATGAGCAGTTCTTC. This chain joins TRBV28 and TRBJ2-1; D not certain. Germline assignment: CDR1 MDHEN and CDR2 SYDVKM. The CDR3 runs 15 residues. Trimming stripped 7 bases from V and 3 bases from J, with 16 bases between. Complete variable domain (other parts from reference TRBV28 and TRBJ2-1): DVKVTQSSRYLVKRTGEKVFLECVQDMDHENMFWYRQDPGLGLRLIYFSYDVKMKEKGDIPEGYSVSREKKERFSLILESASTNQTSMYLCASKFSSLLYNEQFFGPGTRLTVL.

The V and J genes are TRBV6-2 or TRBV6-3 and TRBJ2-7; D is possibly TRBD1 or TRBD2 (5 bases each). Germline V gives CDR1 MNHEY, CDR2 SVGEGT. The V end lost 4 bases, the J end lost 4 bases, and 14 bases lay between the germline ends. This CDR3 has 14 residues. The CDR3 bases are TGTGCCAGCAGTTTCCGGGACGGCATTTACGAGCAGTACTTC. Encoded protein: CASSFRDGIYEQYF.

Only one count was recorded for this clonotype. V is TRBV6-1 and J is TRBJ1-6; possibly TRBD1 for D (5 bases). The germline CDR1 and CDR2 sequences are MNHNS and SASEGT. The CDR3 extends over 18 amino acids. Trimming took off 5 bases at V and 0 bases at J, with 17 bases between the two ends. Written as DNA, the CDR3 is TGTGCCAGCAGTCCCGGGGCACCTCTTAGCTCCTATAATTCACCCCTCCACTTT. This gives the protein CASSPGAPLSSYNSPLHF.

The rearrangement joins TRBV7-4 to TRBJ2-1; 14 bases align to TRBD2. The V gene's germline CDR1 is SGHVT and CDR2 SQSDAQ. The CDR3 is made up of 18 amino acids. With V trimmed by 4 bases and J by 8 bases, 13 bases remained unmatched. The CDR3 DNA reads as TGTGCCAGCAGCTCGCTATCGACTAGCGGGGGGGCCGTAGATGAGCAGTTCTTC. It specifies CASSSLSTSGGAVDEQFF.

CDR3 loop: CASSPGTGGHEQYF. The CDR3 DNA reads TGTGCCAGCAGTCCCGGGACAGGGGGACACGAGCAGTACTTC. The chain carries TRBV2 and TRBJ2-7, with 11 bases that match TRBD1. Germline V lookup: CDR1 SNHLY, CDR2 FYNNEI. V shed 5 bases, J shed 5 bases, and the junction held 5 bases outside the gene matches. The CDR3 spans 14 residues.

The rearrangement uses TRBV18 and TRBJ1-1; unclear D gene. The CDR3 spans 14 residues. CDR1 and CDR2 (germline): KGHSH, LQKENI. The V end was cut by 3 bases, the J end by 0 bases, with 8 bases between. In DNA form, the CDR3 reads TGTGCCAGCTCACCGATGTTGATGAACACTGAAGCTTTCTTT. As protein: CASSPMLMNTEAFF.

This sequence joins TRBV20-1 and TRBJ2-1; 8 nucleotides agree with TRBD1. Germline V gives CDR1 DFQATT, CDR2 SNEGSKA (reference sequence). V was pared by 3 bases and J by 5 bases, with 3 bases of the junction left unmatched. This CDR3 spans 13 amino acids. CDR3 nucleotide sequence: TGCAGTGCTAGGGGACAGGTAAACAATGAGCAGTTCTTC. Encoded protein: CSARGQVNNEQFF.

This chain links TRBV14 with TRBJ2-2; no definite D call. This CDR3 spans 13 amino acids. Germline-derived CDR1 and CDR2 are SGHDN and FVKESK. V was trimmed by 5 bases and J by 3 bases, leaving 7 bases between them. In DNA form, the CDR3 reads TGTGCCAGCAGCAGTTACTACACCGGGGAGCTGTTTTTT. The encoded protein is CASSSYYTGELFF. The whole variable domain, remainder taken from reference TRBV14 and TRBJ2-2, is EAGVTQFPSHSVIEKGQTVTLRCDPISGHDNLYWYRRVMGKEIKFLLHFVKESKQDESGMPNNRFLAERTGGTYSTLKVQPAELEDSGVYFCASSSYYTGELFFGEGSRLTVL.

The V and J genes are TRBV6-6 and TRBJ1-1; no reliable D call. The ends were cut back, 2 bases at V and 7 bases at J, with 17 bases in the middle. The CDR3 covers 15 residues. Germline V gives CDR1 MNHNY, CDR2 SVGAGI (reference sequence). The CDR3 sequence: CASSYPRTGNGEAFF. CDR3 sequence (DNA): TGTGCCAGCAGTTACCCACGGACCGGGAATGGTGAAGCTTTCTTT.

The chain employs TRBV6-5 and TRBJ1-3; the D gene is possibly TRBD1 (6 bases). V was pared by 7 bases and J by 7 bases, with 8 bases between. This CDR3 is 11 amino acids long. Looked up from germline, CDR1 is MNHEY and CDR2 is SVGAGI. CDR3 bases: TGTGCCAGCACCCAGGGGAACACCATATATTTT. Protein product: CASTQGNTIYF.

The DNA of the CDR3 is TGCAGTGGGACAGGGAAGGGCCAGCCCCAGCATTTT. This encodes CSGTGKGQPQHF. This chain connects TRBV20-1 to TRBJ1-5; 8 bases agree with TRBD1. This CDR3 spans 12 amino acids. Germline CDR1 reads DFQATT; CDR2 reads SNEGSKA (reference sequence). The ends lost 7 bases at V and 7 bases at J; junction bases unmatched: 6.

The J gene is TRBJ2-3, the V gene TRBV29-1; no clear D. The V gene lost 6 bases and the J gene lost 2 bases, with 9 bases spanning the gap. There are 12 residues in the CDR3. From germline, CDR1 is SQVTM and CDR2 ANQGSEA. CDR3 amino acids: CSVQAVTDTQYF. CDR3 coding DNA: TGCAGCGTCCAAGCTGTCACAGATACGCAGTATTTT.

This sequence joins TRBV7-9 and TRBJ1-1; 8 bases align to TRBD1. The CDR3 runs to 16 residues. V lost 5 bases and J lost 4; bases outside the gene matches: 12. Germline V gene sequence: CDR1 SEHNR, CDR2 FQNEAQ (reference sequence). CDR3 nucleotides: TGTGCCAGCAGCCGGATATGGACAGGGCCCCCCACTGAAGCTTTCTTT. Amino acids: CASSRIWTGPPTEAFF.

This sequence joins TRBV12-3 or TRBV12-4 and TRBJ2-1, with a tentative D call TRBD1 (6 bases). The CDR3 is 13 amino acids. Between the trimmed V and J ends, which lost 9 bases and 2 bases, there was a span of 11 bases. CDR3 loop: CARSRDTYNEQFF. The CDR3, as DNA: TGTGCCAGATCCCGGGACACCTACAATGAGCAGTTCTTC.

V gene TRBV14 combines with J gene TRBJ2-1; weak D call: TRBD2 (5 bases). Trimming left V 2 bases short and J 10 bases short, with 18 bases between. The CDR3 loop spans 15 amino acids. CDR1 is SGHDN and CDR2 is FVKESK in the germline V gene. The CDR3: CASSQQADGDAEQFF. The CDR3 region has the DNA TGTGCCAGCAGCCAACAAGCGGACGGGGATGCGGAGCAGTTCTTC.

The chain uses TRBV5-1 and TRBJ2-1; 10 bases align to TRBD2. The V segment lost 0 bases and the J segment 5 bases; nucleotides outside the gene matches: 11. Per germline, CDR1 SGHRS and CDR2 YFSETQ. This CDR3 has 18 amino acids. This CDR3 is CASSLELAGTPGDNEQFF. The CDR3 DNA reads TGCGCCAGCAGCTTGGAACTAGCGGGAACCCCAGGGGACAATGAGCAGTTCTTC. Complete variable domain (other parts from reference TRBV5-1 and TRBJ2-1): KAGVTQTPRYLIKTRGQQVTLSCSPISGHRSVSWYQQTPGQGLQFLFEYFSETQRNKGNFPGRFSGRQFSNSRSEMNVSTLELGDSALYLCASSLELAGTPGDNEQFFGPGTRLTVL.